Listed below are T cell receptor beta chains from one sample, sequenced in a study of radiotherapy plus CTLA-4 blockade in lung cancer. Method: immunoSEQ multiplex PCR; TCRdb's copy keeps in-frame clones and lacks some. The table shows 70,000 to 90,000 clones, with around 84% occurring only once. This material consisted of peripheral blood, taken from a patient treated with radiotherapy plus ipilimumab. The receptors were gathered from a human donor with non-small cell lung cancer who had stable disease on radiotherapy plus ipilimumab. Both conserved end residues are part of each CDR3. Each record gives: J gene, V gene, clone size, D gene, CDR3 DNA, CDR3 protein. The D gene is left open where the match is weak. Only part of the rows carry a size: once, few, many, or a class if the clone is expanded.

J gene: TRBJ2-6; V gene: TRBV2; clone size: .; D gene: .; CDR3 DNA: TGTGCCAGCAGTGTAGGGGCGGGCTCTGGGGCCAACGTCCTGACTTTC; CDR3 protein: CASSVGAGSGANVLTF
J gene: TRBJ2-7; V gene: TRBV6-4; clone size: .; D gene: TRBD2; CDR3 DNA: TGTGCCAGCAGTCATCCGGGACTAGGGCTATACGAGCAGTACTTC; CDR3 protein: CASSHPGLGLYEQYF
J gene: TRBJ2-7; V gene: TRBV12-5; clone size: few; D gene: .; CDR3 DNA: TGTGCTAGTGGAAGGGACACAACCTACGAGCAGTACTTC; CDR3 protein: CASGRDTTYEQYF
J gene: TRBJ2-1; V gene: TRBV7-9; clone size: .; D gene: .; CDR3 DNA: TGTGCCAGTAGCTTCGGACGGAGCTCCTACAATGAGCAGTTCTTC; CDR3 protein: CASSFGRSSYNEQFF
J gene: TRBJ2-1; V gene: TRBV14; clone size: .; D gene: .; CDR3 DNA: TGTGCCAGCAGCCAATTCCTTAGGGGACCGTATGGGCAGTTCTTC; CDR3 protein: CASSQFLRGPYGQFF
J gene: TRBJ1-5; V gene: TRBV4-2; clone size: .; D gene: .; CDR3 DNA: TGTGCCAGCAGCCAAAAACCTTGGGCCAGAGGACTAAATCAGCCCCAGCATTTT; CDR3 protein: CASSQKPWARGLNQPQHF
J gene: TRBJ2-1; V gene: TRBV2; clone size: .; D gene: .; CDR3 DNA: TGTGCCAGCAGTGATTCCGGGACGGTTAATGAGCAGTTCTTC; CDR3 protein: CASSDSGTVNEQFF
J gene: TRBJ1-1; V gene: TRBV6-5; clone size: .; D gene: .; CDR3 DNA: TGTGCCACCCTCCGGGGGGCACGGAACACTGAAGCTTTCTTT; CDR3 protein: CATLRGARNTEAFF
J gene: TRBJ2-1; V gene: TRBV9; clone size: .; D gene: .; CDR3 DNA: TGTGCCAGCAGCGTCGACAATGAGCAGTTCTTC; CDR3 protein: CASSVDNEQFF
J gene: TRBJ2-5; V gene: TRBV19; clone size: .; D gene: .; CDR3 DNA: TGTGCCAGTAGTAAGGGAACAGCGCAAGAGACCCAGTACTTC; CDR3 protein: CASSKGTAQETQYF
J gene: TRBJ1-5; V gene: TRBV15; clone size: .; D gene: TRBD1; CDR3 DNA: TGTGCCACCAGCAGTAGGCAGGGGGGTGGGGATCAGCCCCAGCATTTT; CDR3 protein: CATSSRQGGGDQPQHF
J gene: TRBJ2-1; V gene: TRBV19; clone size: few; D gene: .; CDR3 DNA: TGTGCCAGTAGTATCTGGAGCGGGCAGCAGTTCTTC; CDR3 protein: CASSIWSGQQFF
J gene: TRBJ2-7; V gene: TRBV4-2; clone size: .; D gene: TRBD2; CDR3 DNA: TGTGCCAGCAGCGCGCGGATTAGCGGGGGGGCCACCTCCTACGAGCAGTACTTC; CDR3 protein: CASSARISGGATSYEQYF
J gene: TRBJ1-2; V gene: TRBV7-2; clone size: once; D gene: .; CDR3 DNA: TGTGCCAGCAGCCCTGCTCTCCCCGGGTCCTTGGGCTACACCTTC; CDR3 protein: CASSPALPGSLGYTF
J gene: TRBJ2-7; V gene: TRBV5-5; clone size: few; D gene: TRBD1; CDR3 DNA: TGTGCCAGCAGCTTGGGACAGGGTTTCCGGAACGAGCAGTACTTC; CDR3 protein: CASSLGQGFRNEQYF
J gene: TRBJ2-7; V gene: TRBV19; clone size: .; D gene: .; CDR3 DNA: TGTGCCAGTAGACGGGACTTCCGCGACTCCTACGAGCAGTACTTC; CDR3 protein: CASRRDFRDSYEQYF
J gene: TRBJ2-2; V gene: TRBV29-1; clone size: .; D gene: TRBD1; CDR3 DNA: TGCAGCGGAAACAGGGGCAACACCGGGGAGCTGTTTTTT; CDR3 protein: CSGNRGNTGELFF
J gene: TRBJ2-2; V gene: TRBV5-1; clone size: .; D gene: TRBD1; CDR3 DNA: TGCGCCAGCAGCTATACAGGGGGCTGGGGCACCGGGGAGCTGTTTTTT; CDR3 protein: CASSYTGGWGTGELFF
J gene: TRBJ2-2; V gene: TRBV7-9; clone size: once; D gene: .; CDR3 DNA: TGTGCCAGCAGCTTACGGCCAGGGGCGGGGGAGCTGTTTTTT; CDR3 protein: CASSLRPGAGELFF
J gene: TRBJ2-2; V gene: TRBV7-9; clone size: .; D gene: TRBD1; CDR3 DNA: TGTGCCAGCAGGGGCGGCGGACAGGGGATGACCGGGGAGCTGTTTTTT; CDR3 protein: CASRGGGQGMTGELFF
J gene: TRBJ2-2; V gene: TRBV6-4; clone size: few; D gene: .; CDR3 DNA: TGTGCCAGCTCCCGGGACAACGCGAACACCGGGGAGCTGTTTTTT; CDR3 protein: CASSRDNANTGELFF
J gene: TRBJ1-6; V gene: TRBV5-1; clone size: .; D gene: TRBD1; CDR3 DNA: TGCGCCAGCAGCTTAACCCCGGGACAAGGGGGCTCACCCCTCCACTTT; CDR3 protein: CASSLTPGQGGSPLHF
J gene: TRBJ1-1; V gene: TRBV10-2; clone size: .; D gene: .; CDR3 DNA: TGCGCCAGCACGGGGGGCCCGAACACTGAAGCTTTCTTT; CDR3 protein: CASTGGPNTEAFF
J gene: TRBJ1-1; V gene: TRBV4-1; clone size: .; D gene: .; CDR3 DNA: TGCGCCAGCAGCCAATCCTACCTGTCAGTGGGAGACGGCACTGAAGCTTTCTTT; CDR3 protein: CASSQSYLSVGDGTEAFF
J gene: TRBJ1-4; V gene: TRBV6-1; clone size: once; D gene: TRBD1; CDR3 DNA: TGTGCCAGCAGTGACAGGGGGCGGGCGGTCGGGGAAAAACTGTTTTTT; CDR3 protein: CASSDRGRAVGEKLFF
J gene: TRBJ2-1; V gene: TRBV19; clone size: .; D gene: TRBD2; CDR3 DNA: TGTGCCAGTAGTACGAAAGAAATTCGACTAGCGGGAGCACTCTACAATGAGCAGTTCTTC; CDR3 protein: CASSTKEIRLAGALYNEQFF
J gene: TRBJ1-1; V gene: TRBV27; clone size: once; D gene: .; CDR3 DNA: TGTGCCAGCAGTGGTGACTTGCGCACTGAAGCTTTCTTT; CDR3 protein: CASSGDLRTEAFF
J gene: TRBJ1-1; V gene: TRBV28; clone size: once; D gene: .; CDR3 DNA: TGTGCCAGCAGCCCTCCGGGGCTGAACACTGAAGCTTTCTTT; CDR3 protein: CASSPPGLNTEAFF
J gene: TRBJ1-6; V gene: TRBV5-1; clone size: .; D gene: .; CDR3 DNA: TGCGCCAGCACAACCAACGGCAATTCACCCCTCCACTTT; CDR3 protein: CASTTNGNSPLHF
J gene: TRBJ2-3; V gene: TRBV7-3; clone size: .; D gene: .; CDR3 DNA: TGTGCCAGCAGCTTAGCCCCGGGGACAGATACGCAGTATTTT; CDR3 protein: CASSLAPGTDTQYF
J gene: TRBJ2-5; V gene: TRBV2; clone size: .; D gene: TRBD1; CDR3 DNA: TGTGCCAGCAGTGGCCGGGACAGCAAAGAGACCCAGTACTTC; CDR3 protein: CASSGRDSKETQYF
J gene: TRBJ1-2; V gene: TRBV30; clone size: .; D gene: .; CDR3 DNA: TGTGCCTGGACTCCCCCCCCGGGAGGGAGTCGATCCAACTATGGCTACACCTTC; CDR3 protein: CAWTPPPGGSRSNYGYTF
J gene: TRBJ2-3; V gene: TRBV1; clone size: .; D gene: .; CDR3 DNA: TGCACCAGCAGCCCCGCCCCCGGGACTAGCGCATCGGATACGCAGTATTTT; CDR3 protein: CTSSPAPGTSASDTQYF
J gene: TRBJ2-6; V gene: TRBV27; clone size: .; D gene: .; CDR3 DNA: TGTGCCAGCAGTTTGACGAGCTCTGGGGCCAACGTCCTGACTTTC; CDR3 protein: CASSLTSSGANVLTF
J gene: TRBJ2-3; V gene: TRBV6-5; clone size: .; D gene: .; CDR3 DNA: TGTGCCAGCGGATCACTCGGAGGCACAGATACGCAGTATTTT; CDR3 protein: CASGSLGGTDTQYF
J gene: TRBJ1-2; V gene: TRBV28; clone size: .; D gene: .; CDR3 DNA: TGTGCCAGCTCGATAAACTATGGCTACACCTTC; CDR3 protein: CASSINYGYTF
J gene: TRBJ1-1; V gene: TRBV29-1; clone size: .; D gene: TRBD1; CDR3 DNA: TGCAGCGTTTCACCCACTGCCGGGACAGGGGACGAAGCTTTCTTT; CDR3 protein: CSVSPTAGTGDEAFF
J gene: TRBJ2-2; V gene: TRBV27; clone size: .; D gene: .; CDR3 DNA: TGTGCCAGCAGTTTATTTGGGGTTGGGAGTACCGGGGAGCTGTTTTTT; CDR3 protein: CASSLFGVGSTGELFF
J gene: TRBJ2-1; V gene: TRBV29-1; clone size: .; D gene: .; CDR3 DNA: TGCAGCGGGGGGGAGTCGGATTACAATGAGCAGTTCTTC; CDR3 protein: CSGGESDYNEQFF
J gene: TRBJ2-1; V gene: TRBV11-1; clone size: .; D gene: .; CDR3 DNA: TGTGCCAGCAGCCCCCGGCTGTACAATGAGCAGTTCTTC; CDR3 protein: CASSPRLYNEQFF
J gene: TRBJ2-7; V gene: TRBV7-3; clone size: .; D gene: .; CDR3 DNA: TGTGCCAGCAGCCGACAAGCTTCCTACGAGCAGTACTTC; CDR3 protein: CASSRQASYEQYF